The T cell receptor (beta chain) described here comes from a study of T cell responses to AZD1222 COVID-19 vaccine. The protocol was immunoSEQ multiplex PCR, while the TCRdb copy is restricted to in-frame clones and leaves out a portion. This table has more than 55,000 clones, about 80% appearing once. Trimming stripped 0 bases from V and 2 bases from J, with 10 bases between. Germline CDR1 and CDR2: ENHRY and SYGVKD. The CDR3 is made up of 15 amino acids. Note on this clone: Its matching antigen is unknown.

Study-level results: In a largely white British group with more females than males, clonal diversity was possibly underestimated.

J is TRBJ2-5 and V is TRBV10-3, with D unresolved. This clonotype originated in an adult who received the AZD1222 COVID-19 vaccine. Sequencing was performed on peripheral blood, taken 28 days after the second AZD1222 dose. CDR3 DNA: TGTGCCATCAGTGAGTCGCAAGGGTTTCAAGAGACCCAGTACTTC. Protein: CAISESQGFQETQYF.